This entry lists 19 T cell receptor beta chains sequenced from one sample in a study of blood T cell repertoires in COVID-19. The assay was immunoSEQ multiplex PCR, and TCRdb's table has in-frame clones only and misses some. The table lists about 140,000 clones, around 80% of them singletons. The specimen was peripheral blood. Receptors originate from a human donor in a cohort sampled during active COVID-19.

The genes are TRBV6-2 or TRBV6-3 and TRBJ1-4, with D possibly matching TRBD1 (5 bases). Germline CDR1 reads MNHEY; CDR2 reads SVGEGT. V was shortened by 4 bases and J by 3 bases, with 15 bases between the two germline ends. There are 16 residues in the CDR3. The CDR3: CASSWDSRLANEKLFF. As DNA, the CDR3 is TGTGCCAGCAGTTGGGACTCCCGCCTTGCTAATGAAAAACTGTTTTTT.

The genes are TRBV10-3 and TRBJ1-2; D may be TRBD1 (6 bases). Germline values: CDR1 ENHRY, CDR2 SYGVKD. V gave up 6 bases and J gave up 8 bases, with 16 bases separating them. CDR3 length equals 13 residues. CDR3 in amino acids: CAIRQGWEIGYTF. The CDR3 nucleotides read TGTGCCATCAGACAGGGTTGGGAAATCGGCTACACCTTC.

This chain links TRBV10-3 with TRBJ2-5; the D gene is possibly TRBD2 (7 bases). This CDR3 spans 13 amino acids. The ends were cut back, 11 bases at V and 3 bases at J, with 16 bases in the middle. From germline, CDR1 is ENHRY and CDR2 SYGVKD. DNA of the CDR3: TGTGCCTCAAAGGGGGGGGAGGAAGAGACCCAGTACTTC. This translates into CASKGGEEETQYF.

This clone was found once. The chain uses TRBV5-1 and TRBJ1-1; no firm D call. V was pared by 0 bases and J by 0 bases, with 6 bases between. CDR1 and CDR2 from the germline V gene are SGHRS and YFSETQ. This CDR3 spans 14 amino acids. The CDR3 spells CASSLGAMNTEAFF. CDR3 nucleotides: TGCGCCAGCAGCTTGGGGGCAATGAACACTGAAGCTTTCTTT.

The chain recombines TRBV6-5 with TRBJ2-1, with TRBD1 matching 8 bases. Germline V gene lookup returns CDR1 MNHEY and CDR2 SVGAGI. The J segment lost 0 bases and the V segment lost 7 bases, leaving 5 bases of the junction unmatched. This CDR3 has 15 amino acids. The CDR3 sequence: CASKGQERSYNEQFF. Here the CDR3 DNA reads TGTGCCAGCAAGGGACAGGAGCGCTCCTACAATGAGCAGTTCTTC.

The V call is TRBV9, the J call TRBJ1-6; D not certain. V was shortened by 3 bases and J by 9 bases, with 13 bases between the two germline ends. The CDR3 sequence is 14 residues long. CDR1 is SGDLS, CDR2 YYNGEE, per germline. The CDR3 sequence: CASSAGFDGSPLHF. CDR3 coding DNA: TGTGCCAGCAGCGCGGGGTTTGATGGTTCACCCCTCCACTTT.

The chain carries TRBV4-1 and TRBJ2-6; D is unresolved. The CDR3 runs to 17 residues. Looked up from germline, CDR1 is MGHRA and CDR2 is YSYEKL. With 1 base removed from V and 5 bases from J, the gap between germline ends came to 15 bases. The CDR3 sequence is CASSQANTRSWANVLTF. In DNA form, the CDR3 reads TGCGCCAGCAGCCAAGCCAATACGCGTAGTTGGGCCAACGTCCTGACTTTC.

V is TRBV5-1 and J is TRBJ1-2, with 7 positions matching TRBD1. The junction had 5 bases not matched to a gene; V was cut back by 2 bases and J by 7 bases. The CDR3 runs 13 residues. Germline CDR1 and CDR2: SGHRS and YFSETQ. The CDR3 sequence: CASSFEGTVGYTF. The CDR3 DNA reads TGCGCCAGCAGCTTCGAAGGGACAGTTGGCTACACCTTC.

This chain joins TRBV11-2 and TRBJ2-1, with a possible D match to TRBD2 (7 bases). Trimming left V 5 bases short and J 4 bases short, with 15 bases between. The CDR3 is 15 residues long. Germline V gene sequence: CDR1 SGHAT, CDR2 FQNNGV. The CDR3 DNA reads TGTGCCAGCAGCCTTCGGGGGGCCGGGTACAATGAGCAGTTCTTC. Protein sequence: CASSLRGAGYNEQFF.

This chain links TRBV21-1 with TRBJ2-7; TRBD2 was called by the table and not checked on the DNA. TRBV21-1 is a documented pseudogene. This CDR3 spans 17 amino acids. The CDR3 DNA reads as TGTGCCAGCAGCAAAGTAGGGGAGATGCGGGGAGGCTACGAGCAGTACTTC. Its translation is CASSKVGEMRGGYEQYF.

This clone was detected only a few times. The CDR3 nucleotides are TGTGCCACCAGCAGAGAGGACAGCCGGACTGAAGCTTTCTTT. Translation: CATSREDSRTEAFF. The chain employs TRBV15 and TRBJ1-1; TRBD1 might be the D (6 bases). Germline values: CDR1 LNHNV, CDR2 YYDKDF (reference sequence). V was cut by 0 bases and J by 5 bases, with 10 bases left in between. The CDR3 has 14 residues.

The V gene is TRBV29-1, the J gene TRBJ1-2, with TRBD1 identical over 7 bases. Germline V gene lookup returns CDR1 SQVTM and CDR2 ANQGSEA. This CDR3 has 11 amino acids. Germline trimming cut 6 bases from V and 5 bases from J; bases unmatched to any gene: 3. The CDR3 protein is CSVYRGYGYTF. The CDR3 nucleotides read TGCAGCGTATACAGGGGATATGGCTACACCTTC.

This rearrangement joins TRBV20-1 to TRBJ2-1, with 7 nucleotides matching TRBD2. V shed 7 bases and J 13 bases; nucleotides not matched to a gene: 10. Germline loops: CDR1 DFQATT, CDR2 SNEGSKA (reference sequence). The CDR3 is 11 amino acids. The CDR3 sequence: CSVGYPGGQFF. DNA of the CDR3: TGCAGTGTTGGGTATCCGGGGGGTCAGTTCTTC.

The rearrangement joins TRBV25-1 to TRBJ1-2; D ambiguous. Germline V gives CDR1 MGHDK, CDR2 SYGVNS. Trimming cost V 0 bases and J 8 bases, with 16 bases left between them. The length of the CDR3 is 15 residues. The CDR3 DNA sequence: TGTGCCAGCAGTGAATATACGGGAGGAGGAGGGGGCTACACCTTC. Its protein product is CASSEYTGGGGGYTF.

This rearrangement joins TRBV5-4 to TRBJ2-3; D might be TRBD2 (6 bases). In germline, CDR1 is SGHNT, CDR2 YYREEE (reference sequence). This CDR3 comprises 15 residues. With 5 bases removed from V and 0 bases from J, the gap between germline ends came to 13 bases. This CDR3 is CASRAGLTSTDTQYF. In DNA form, the CDR3 reads TGTGCCAGCAGAGCAGGACTAACTAGCACAGATACGCAGTATTTT.

The chain joins TRBV5-1 to TRBJ2-3, with 12 nucleotides matching TRBD2. CDR1 is SGHRS and CDR2 is YFSETQ in the germline V gene. Losses at the gene ends were 3 bases for V and 6 bases for J; bases not matched to a gene: 2. The CDR3 contains 14 residues. Here the CDR3 DNA reads TGCGCCAGCAGCTCTAGCGGGGGGGCTGATACGCAGTATTTT. Protein sequence: CASSSSGGADTQYF.

The chain recombines TRBV20-1 with TRBJ2-1; D call uncertain. CDR1 and CDR2 (germline): DFQATT, SNEGSKA (reference sequence). CDR3 length equals 14 residues. With 3 bases removed from V and 3 bases from J, the gap between germline ends came to 12 bases. CDR3 in amino acids: CSASSGPGYNEQFF. The CDR3 DNA sequence: TGCAGTGCTAGTTCAGGTCCTGGCTACAATGAGCAGTTCTTC.

This chain connects TRBV6-5 to TRBJ2-1, with D possibly TRBD2 on 5 matching bases. V was shortened by 7 bases and J by 7 bases, with 11 bases between the two germline ends. CDR3 length: 12 amino acids. Looked up from germline, CDR1 is MNHEY and CDR2 is SVGAGI. The CDR3 sequence: CASTIGGNEQFF. Written as DNA, the CDR3 is TGTGCCAGCACCATAGGAGGAAATGAGCAGTTCTTC.

V usage is TRBV27 and J usage is TRBJ2-7, with a weak D call TRBD2 (7 bases). This CDR3 has 16 residues. Between the trimmed V and J ends, which lost 4 bases and 6 bases, there was a span of 22 bases. The germline gives CDR1 MNHEY, CDR2 SMNVEV (reference sequence). The DNA of the CDR3 is TGTGCCAGCAGTTCTCCGGGGGGCATCCCTGTGGTCGAGCAGTACTTC. Translation gives CASSSPGGIPVVEQYF.